The following is a TCR beta chain sequence with its context. The CDR3 totals 19 residues. After removal of 1 base from V and 0 bases from J, the junction contained 10 bases not matched to a gene. The V gene's germline CDR1 is LGHDT and CDR2 YNNKEL (reference sequence). In the authors' workflow: Reference gene primers were amplified, and this amplification served to estimate nucleated cell counts. Measured with immunoSEQ multiplex PCR; TCRdb has only the in-frame clones, and not every one. For V, J and clone size, that table is used; D and trimming come from the DNA. The sample holds about 260,000 clones, over 75% seen once. This sample is part of a study of blood T cell repertoires in COVID-19. Study-level background: COVID-19 samples collected from the United States, Italy and Spain covered acute and convalescent phases. T cells, B-cell-depleted T cells, or PBMCs supplied cDNA or gDNA.

V usage is TRBV3-1 (or the pseudogene TRBV3-2) and J usage is TRBJ1-4, with 8 nucleotides matching TRBD1. This TCR was recovered from a human donor in a cohort sampled during active COVID-19. The sequenced sample consisted of peripheral blood. CDR3 loop: CASSQVAGTGPTTNEKLFF. The CDR3 coding sequence is TGTGCCAGCAGCCAAGTTGCCGGGACAGGACCGACAACTAATGAAAAACTGTTTTTT.